This entry features one TCR beta chain sequence. Its antigen remains unidentified. The CDR3 consists of 13 residues. From germline, CDR1 is SGHNT and CDR2 YYREEE (reference sequence). Trimming took 0 bases from V and 6 from J, leaving 7 bases between them. Profiling relied on immunoSEQ multiplex PCR, and the TCRdb table lists in-frame clones only, not all of them. The sample has about 1.1 million clones, 75% to 80% seen once. This record comes from a study of shared clonotypes between healthy human individuals. General study points: Only blood samples were collected, and tissue repertoires likely differ. All-four-donor shared clonotypes had higher generation probabilities than non-shared clonotypes did. Some naive CD4 clonotypes, around 5%, turned up in common across several donors.

The donor population consisted of healthy HIV-negative adults with no recent acute infections or vaccinations. The receptor was derived from a man between 18 and 35 years old in good health. Some clones in this sample may be carry-over from other donors' samples. Material: memory CD4+ T cells from PBMCs. Subset noted: CD45RA-negative fraction. The V call is TRBV5-4, the J call TRBJ1-3; D is unresolved. CDR3 in amino acids: CASSLVGANTIYF. CDR3 bases: TGTGCCAGCAGCTTGGTGGGTGCAAACACCATATATTTT.